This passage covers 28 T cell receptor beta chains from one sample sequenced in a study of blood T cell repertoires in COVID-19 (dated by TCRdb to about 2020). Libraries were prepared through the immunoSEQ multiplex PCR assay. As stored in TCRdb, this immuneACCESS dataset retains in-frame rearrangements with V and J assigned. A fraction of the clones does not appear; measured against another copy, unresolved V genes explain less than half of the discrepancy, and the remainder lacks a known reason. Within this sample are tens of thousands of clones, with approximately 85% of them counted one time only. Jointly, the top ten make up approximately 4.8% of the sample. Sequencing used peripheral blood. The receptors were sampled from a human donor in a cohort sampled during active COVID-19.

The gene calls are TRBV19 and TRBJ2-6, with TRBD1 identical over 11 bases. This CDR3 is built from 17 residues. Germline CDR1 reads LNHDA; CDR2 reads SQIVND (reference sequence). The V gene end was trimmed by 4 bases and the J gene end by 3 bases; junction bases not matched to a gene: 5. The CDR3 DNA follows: TGTGCCAGTAGTAGGCGGACAGGGGGCGATGGGGCCAACGTCCTGACTTTC. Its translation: CASSRRTGGDGANVLTF.

CDR3 amino acids: CASSLEIRYEQYF. DNA of the CDR3: TGTGCCAGCAGCTTGGAGATCCGGTACGAGCAGTACTTC. The chain links TRBV11-1 to TRBJ2-7; no firm D call. Germline lookup yields CDR1 SGHAT and CDR2 FQDESV (reference sequence). V was clipped by 3 bases and J by 4 bases, with 10 bases between them. There are 13 residues in the CDR3.

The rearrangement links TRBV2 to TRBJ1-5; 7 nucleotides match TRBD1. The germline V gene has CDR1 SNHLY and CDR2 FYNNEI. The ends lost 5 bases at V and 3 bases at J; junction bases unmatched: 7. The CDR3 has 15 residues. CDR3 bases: TGTGCCAGCAGTCCCGGGACAGCGCCCAATCAGCCCCAGCATTTT. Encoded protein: CASSPGTAPNQPQHF.

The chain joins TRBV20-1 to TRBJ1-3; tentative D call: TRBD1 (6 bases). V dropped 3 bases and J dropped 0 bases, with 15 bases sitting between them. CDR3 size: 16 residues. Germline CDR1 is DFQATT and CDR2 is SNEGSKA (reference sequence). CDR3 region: CSASIARGTSGNTIYF. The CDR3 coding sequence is TGCAGTGCTAGTATAGCCAGGGGCACCTCTGGAAACACCATATATTTT.

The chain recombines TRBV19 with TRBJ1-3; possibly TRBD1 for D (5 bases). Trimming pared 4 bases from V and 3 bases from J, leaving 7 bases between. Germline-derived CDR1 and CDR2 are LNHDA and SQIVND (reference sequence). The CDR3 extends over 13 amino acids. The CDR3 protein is CASSRDSGNTIYF. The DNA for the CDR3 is TGTGCCAGTAGTAGAGACAGTGGAAACACCATATATTTT.

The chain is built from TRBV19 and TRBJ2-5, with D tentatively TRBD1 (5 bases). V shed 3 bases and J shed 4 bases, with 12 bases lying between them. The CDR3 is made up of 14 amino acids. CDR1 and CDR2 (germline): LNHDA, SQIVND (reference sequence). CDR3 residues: CASSILDQGETQYF. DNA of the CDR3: TGTGCCAGTAGTATTTTGGATCAGGGAGAGACCCAGTACTTC.

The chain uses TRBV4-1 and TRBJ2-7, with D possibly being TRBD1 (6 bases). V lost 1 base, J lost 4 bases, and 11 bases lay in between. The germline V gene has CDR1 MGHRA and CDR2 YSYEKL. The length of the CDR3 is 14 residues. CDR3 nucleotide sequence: TGCGCCAGCAGCCAAGCTTTCAGGGGATACGAGCAGTACTTC. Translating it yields CASSQAFRGYEQYF.

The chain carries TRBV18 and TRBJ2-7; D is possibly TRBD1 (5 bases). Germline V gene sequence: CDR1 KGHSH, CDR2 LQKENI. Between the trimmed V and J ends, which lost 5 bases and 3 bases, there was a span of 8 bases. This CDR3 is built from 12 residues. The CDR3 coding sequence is TGTGCCAGCTCAAGCACAGGCTACGAGCAGTACTTC. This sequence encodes CASSSTGYEQYF.

CDR3 region: CASSLETGHPPEQYF. DNA for the CDR3: TGTGCCAGCAGCTTAGAGACAGGGCACCCCCCCGAGCAGTACTTC. V is TRBV7-2 and J is TRBJ2-7; 7 bases line up with TRBD1. V gave up 1 base and J gave up 6 bases; unmatched junction bases: 9. The CDR3 is 15 residues long. Germline V gene sequence: CDR1 SGHTA, CDR2 FQGNSA.

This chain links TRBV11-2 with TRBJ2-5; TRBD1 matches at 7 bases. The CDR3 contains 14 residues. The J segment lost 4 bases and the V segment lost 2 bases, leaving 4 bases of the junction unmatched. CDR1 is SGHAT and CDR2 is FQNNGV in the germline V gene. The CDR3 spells CASSLIGTVETQYF. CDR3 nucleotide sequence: TGTGCCAGCAGCTTAATAGGGACAGTAGAGACCCAGTACTTC.

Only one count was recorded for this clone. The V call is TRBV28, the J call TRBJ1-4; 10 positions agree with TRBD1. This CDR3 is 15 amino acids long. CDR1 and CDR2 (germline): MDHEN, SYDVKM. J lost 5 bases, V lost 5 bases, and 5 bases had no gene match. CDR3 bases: TGTGCCAGCAGTCCCTGGACAGGGGGGAATGAAAAACTGTTTTTT. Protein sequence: CASSPWTGGNEKLFF.

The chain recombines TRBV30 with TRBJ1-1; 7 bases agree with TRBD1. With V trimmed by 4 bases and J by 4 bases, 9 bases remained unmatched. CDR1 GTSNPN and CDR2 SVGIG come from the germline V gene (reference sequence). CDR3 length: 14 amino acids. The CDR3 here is CAWTIQGVGTEAFF. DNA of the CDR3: TGTGCCTGGACCATCCAGGGGGTAGGCACTGAAGCTTTCTTT. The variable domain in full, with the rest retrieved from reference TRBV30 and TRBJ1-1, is SQTIHQWPATLVQPVGSPLSLECTVEGTSNPNLYWYRQAAGRGLQLLFYSVGIGQISSEVPQNLSASRPQDRQFILSSKKLLLSDSGFYLCAWTIQGVGTEAFFGQGTRLTVV.

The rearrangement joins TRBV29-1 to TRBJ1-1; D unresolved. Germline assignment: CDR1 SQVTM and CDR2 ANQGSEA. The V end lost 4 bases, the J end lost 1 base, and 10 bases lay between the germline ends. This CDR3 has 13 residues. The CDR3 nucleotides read TGCAGCGTTGTGGTTAGTGGGAACACTGAAGCTTTCTTT. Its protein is CSVVVSGNTEAFF.

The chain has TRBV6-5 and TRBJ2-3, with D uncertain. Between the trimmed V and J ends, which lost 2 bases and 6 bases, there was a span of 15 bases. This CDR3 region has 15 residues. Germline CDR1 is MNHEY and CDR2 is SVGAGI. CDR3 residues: CASSYTHPRFDTQYF. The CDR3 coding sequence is TGTGCCAGCAGTTACACCCACCCTAGATTTGATACGCAGTATTTT.

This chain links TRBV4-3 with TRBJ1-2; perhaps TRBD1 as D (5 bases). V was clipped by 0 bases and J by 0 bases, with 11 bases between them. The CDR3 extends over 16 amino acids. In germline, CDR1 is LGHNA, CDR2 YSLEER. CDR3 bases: TGCGCCAGCAGCCAAGATTCGGGGGGTACTAACTATGGCTACACCTTC. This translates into CASSQDSGGTNYGYTF.

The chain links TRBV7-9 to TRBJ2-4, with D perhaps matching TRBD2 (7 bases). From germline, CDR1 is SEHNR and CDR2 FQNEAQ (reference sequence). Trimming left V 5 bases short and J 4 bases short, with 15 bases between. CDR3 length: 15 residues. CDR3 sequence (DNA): TGTGCCAGCAGCCCCGTTAGGGGGGGGAAAAACATTCAGTACTTC. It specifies CASSPVRGGKNIQYF.

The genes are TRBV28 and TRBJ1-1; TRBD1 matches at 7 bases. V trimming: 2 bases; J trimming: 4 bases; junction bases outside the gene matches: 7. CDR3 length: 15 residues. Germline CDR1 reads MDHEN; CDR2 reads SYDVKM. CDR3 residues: CASSLKGARGTEAFF. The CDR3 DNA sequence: TGTGCCAGCAGTTTAAAGGGGGCGCGCGGCACTGAAGCTTTCTTT. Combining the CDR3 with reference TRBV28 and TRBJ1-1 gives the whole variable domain DVKVTQSSRYLVKRTGEKVFLECVQDMDHENMFWYRQDPGLGLRLIYFSYDVKMKEKGDIPEGYSVSREKKERFSLILESASTNQTSMYLCASSLKGARGTEAFFGQGTRLTVV.

The CDR3 spells CASSLGLAGAADTQYF. The CDR3, as DNA: TGCGCCAGCAGCTTGGGACTAGCGGGGGCGGCAGATACGCAGTATTTT. V is TRBV5-1 and J is TRBJ2-3, with 12 bases identical to TRBD2. The CDR3 is 16 residues long. Trimming cost V 0 bases and J 4 bases; bases outside gene matches: 3. Germline-derived CDR1 and CDR2 are SGHRS and YFSETQ.

CDR3 coding DNA: TGTGCTAGTGGTCCGGGGGGGACTAGCGGACGAACCTACGAGCAGTACTTC. It codes for CASGPGGTSGRTYEQYF. The genes are TRBV12-5 and TRBJ2-7; TRBD2 aligns across 11 bases. With 5 bases clipped from V and 2 bases from J, the junction kept 11 bases outside the gene matches. There are 17 residues in the CDR3. Germline CDR1 is LGHNT and CDR2 is FRNRAP. The whole variable domain, filled in from reference TRBV12-5 and TRBJ2-7, reads DARVTQTPRHKVTEMGQEVTMRCQPILGHNTVFWYRQTMMQGLELLAYFRNRAPLDDSGMPKDRFSAEMPDATLATLKIQPSEPRDSAVYFCASGPGGTSGRTYEQYFGPGTRLTVT.

The DNA of the CDR3 is TGTGCCAGCAGCTTCGGGTCCGGCCAACAGCCCCAGCATTTT. As protein: CASSFGSGQQPQHF. The chain employs TRBV7-8 and TRBJ1-5; D unclear. Germline V gene lookup returns CDR1 SGHVS and CDR2 FQNEAQ. The CDR3 is 14 residues long. V was clipped by 3 bases and J by 7 bases, with 13 bases between them.

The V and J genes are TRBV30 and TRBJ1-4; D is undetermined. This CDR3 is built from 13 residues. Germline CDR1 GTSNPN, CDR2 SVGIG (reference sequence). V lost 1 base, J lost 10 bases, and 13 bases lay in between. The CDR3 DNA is TGTGCCTGGAGTGGAACAGAAAAAGGAAAACTGTTTTTT. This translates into CAWSGTEKGKLFF.

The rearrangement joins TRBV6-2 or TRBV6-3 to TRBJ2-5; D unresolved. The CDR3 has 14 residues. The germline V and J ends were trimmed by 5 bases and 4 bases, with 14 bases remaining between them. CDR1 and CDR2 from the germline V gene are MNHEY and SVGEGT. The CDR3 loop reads CASSRISSRETQYF. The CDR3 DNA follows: TGTGCCAGCAGTAGGATTAGCTCCCGAGAGACCCAGTACTTC.

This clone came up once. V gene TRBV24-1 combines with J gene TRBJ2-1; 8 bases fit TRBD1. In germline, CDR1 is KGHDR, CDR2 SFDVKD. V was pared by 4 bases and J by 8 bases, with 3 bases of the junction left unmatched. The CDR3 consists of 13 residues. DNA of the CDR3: TGTGCCACCAGTGAGACAGGGGCGGATGAGCAGTTCTTC. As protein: CATSETGADEQFF.

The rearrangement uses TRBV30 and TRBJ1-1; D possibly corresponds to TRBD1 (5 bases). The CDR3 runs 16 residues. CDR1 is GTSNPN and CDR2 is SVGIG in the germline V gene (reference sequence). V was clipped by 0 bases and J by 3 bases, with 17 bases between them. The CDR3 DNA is TGTGCCTGGAGTGTAGGGGTATGGACATTAGACACTGAAGCTTTCTTT. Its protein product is CAWSVGVWTLDTEAFF.

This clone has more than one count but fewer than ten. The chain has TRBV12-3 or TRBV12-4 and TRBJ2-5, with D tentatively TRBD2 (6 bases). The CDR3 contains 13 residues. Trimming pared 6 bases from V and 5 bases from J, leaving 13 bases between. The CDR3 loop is CASRPPSEETQYF. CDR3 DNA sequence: TGTGCCAGCAGACCCCCTAGCGAGGAGACCCAGTACTTC.

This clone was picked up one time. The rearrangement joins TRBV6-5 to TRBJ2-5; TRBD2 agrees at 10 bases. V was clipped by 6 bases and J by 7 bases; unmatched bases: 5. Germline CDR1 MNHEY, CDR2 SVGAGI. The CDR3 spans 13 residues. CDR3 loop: CASRASGSGTQYF. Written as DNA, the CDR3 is TGTGCCAGCAGGGCTAGCGGGAGCGGGACCCAGTACTTC.

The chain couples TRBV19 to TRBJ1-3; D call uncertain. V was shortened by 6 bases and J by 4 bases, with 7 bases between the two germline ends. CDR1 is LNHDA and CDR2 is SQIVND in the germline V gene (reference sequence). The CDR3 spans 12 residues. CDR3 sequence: CASRTPGNTIYF. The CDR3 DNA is TGTGCCAGTAGGACACCCGGAAACACCATATATTTT.

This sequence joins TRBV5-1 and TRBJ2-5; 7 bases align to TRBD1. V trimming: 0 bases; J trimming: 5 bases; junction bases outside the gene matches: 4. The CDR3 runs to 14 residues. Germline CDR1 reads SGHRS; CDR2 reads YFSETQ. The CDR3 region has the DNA TGCGCCAGCAGCTTGGAGGGGGCGGGTGAGACCCAGTACTTC. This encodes CASSLEGAGETQYF.